This T cell receptor (beta chain) was sequenced in a study of control samples from healthy donors and cancer patients (TCRdb year 2020). Of note for this clone: No cognate antigen has been identified for it. Nothing much larger sits one base from this clone, and base qualities are not available.

V is trimmed back by 7 bases and J by 4 bases, and the junction contains 1 base that no gene match accounts for. From cysteine to phenylalanine, the CDR3 is 14 amino acids long. Here the CDR3 DNA is all that survives: 42 bases in frame from base 1. According to the germline V gene (reference sequence), CDR1 reads LGHDT and CDR2 reads YNNKEL. Library construction relied on the immunoSEQ multiplex PCR assay. This immuneACCESS table, as held by TCRdb, lists in-frame sequences with V and J called but not all clones. Of the missing ones, under half trace to an unresolved V gene in checked studies; the others have no known cause. This sample holds approximately 150,000 clones; roughly 92% were observed only once. Around 13% of the sample lies in the top ten.

Specimen: blood. The source is a man aged 35-49 years in good health. The rearrangement joined TRBV3-1 (or the pseudogene TRBV3-2) to TRBJ2-3; 14 central bases correspond to TRBD2. The nucleotide sequence is TGTGCCAGCACGGGACTAGCGGGAGCAGATACGCAGTATTTT. This yields the protein CASTGLAGADTQYF.